These 30 T cell receptor beta chains were all obtained from the same sample, sequenced in a study of cytomegalovirus exposure and HLA in healthy donors. PCR amplification relied on 60 Vbeta primers (plus 13 Jbeta primers). The assay was immunoSEQ multiplex PCR, and TCRdb's table has in-frame clones only and misses some. This sample's clone table lists roughly 190,000 clones. Sequencing was done on a sample of PBMCs. The receptors originated from a man younger than 45 in good health and CMV-seronegative.

A note on this clone: Its ends do not fully match the called genes, so a read error is possible. The rearrangement links TRBV4-2 to TRBJ2-7; 10 bases agree with TRBD1. The CDR3 is 16 residues long. CDR1 LGHNA and CDR2 YNFKEQ come from the germline V gene. CDR3 sequence: CASSPGTGAGSYEQCF. The CDR3 nucleotides read TGTGCCAGCAGCCCCGGGACAGGGGCGGGCTCCTACGAGCAGTGCTTC.

CDR3 amino acids: CASSLGQGEGGYTF. As DNA, the CDR3 is TGTGCCAGCAGCTTAGGACAGGGAGAAGGGGGCTACACCTTC. This rearrangement joins TRBV7-9 to TRBJ1-2, with 7 bases aligning to TRBD1. The CDR3 is made up of 14 amino acids. The V segment lost 1 base and the J segment 8 bases; nucleotides outside the gene matches: 7. Germline assignment: CDR1 SEHNR and CDR2 FQNEAQ (reference sequence).

The V gene is TRBV11-3, the J gene TRBJ2-7; the D gene is possibly TRBD2 (6 bases). The germline V and J ends were trimmed by 5 bases and 7 bases, with 18 bases remaining between them. The CDR3 has 14 amino acids. CDR1 is SGHNT, CDR2 YENEEA, per germline. The CDR3 protein is CASSRRGVADEQYF. CDR3 coding DNA: TGTGCCAGCAGCCGGCGCGGGGTCGCTGATGAGCAGTACTTC. The whole variable domain, remainder taken from reference TRBV11-3 and TRBJ2-7, is EAGVVQSPRYKIIEKKQPVAFWCNPISGHNTLYWYLQNLGQGPELLIRYENEEAVDDSQLPKDRFSAERLKGVDSTLKIQPAELGDSAVYLCASSRRGVADEQYFGPGTRLTVT.

This chain links TRBV21-1 with TRBJ1-5; the tabulated D call, TRBD1, remains unverified against the DNA. TRBV21-1 is flagged as a pseudogene. The CDR3 has 16 amino acids. This chain's CDR3 is CASSKGPTGPNQPQHF. The CDR3 nucleotides read TGTGCCAGCAGCAAAGGTCCGACAGGGCCAAATCAGCCCCAGCATTTT.

CDR3 DNA sequence: TGTGCCAGCAGCTTAGGGACTAGCGGCAATGAGCAGTTCTTC. As protein: CASSLGTSGNEQFF. The J gene is TRBJ2-1, the V gene TRBV7-8; the match to TRBD2 covers 10 bases. V lost 1 base to trimming and J lost 6 bases; unmatched junction nucleotides: 0. The length of the CDR3 is 14 residues. Looked up from germline, CDR1 is SGHVS and CDR2 is FQNEAQ.

J is TRBJ2-3 and V is TRBV5-4; no definite D call. Germline CDR1 is SGHNT and CDR2 is YYREEE (reference sequence). The length of the CDR3 is 13 residues. The V end lost 0 bases, the J end lost 3 bases, and 5 bases lay between the germline ends. The CDR3 loop reads CASSLGLTDTQYF. CDR3 DNA: TGTGCCAGCAGCTTGGGACTTACAGATACGCAGTATTTT.

The rearrangement uses TRBV18 and TRBJ2-2; D perhaps matches TRBD1 (6 bases). This CDR3 spans 15 amino acids. Germline CDR1 KGHSH, CDR2 LQKENI. V shed 0 bases and J shed 4 bases, with 9 bases lying between them. DNA for the CDR3: TGTGCCAGCTCACCACCGTCAGGGGCCACCGGGGAGCTGTTTTTT. This gives the protein CASSPPSGATGELFF.

The chain recombines TRBV6-5 with TRBJ1-2; a weak D match, TRBD1 (5 bases). Germline V gene lookup returns CDR1 MNHEY and CDR2 SVGAGI. This CDR3 is 13 amino acids long. With 10 bases removed from V and 7 bases from J, the gap between germline ends came to 19 bases. CDR3 coding DNA: TGTGCCACTCAACCCACGGGGGGGACTGGCTACACCTTC. This sequence encodes CATQPTGGTGYTF.

The V call is TRBV10-3, the J call TRBJ1-2, with D unresolved. V lost 4 bases to trimming and J lost 3 bases, with 12 bases between them. The CDR3 loop spans 14 amino acids. The germline CDR1 and CDR2 sequences are ENHRY and SYGVKD. The CDR3, as DNA: TGTGCCATCAGTGCGGGAACATCCCACTATGGCTACACCTTC. As protein: CAISAGTSHYGYTF.

The chain employs TRBV9 and TRBJ2-1, with 12 bases fitting TRBD1. V lost 4 bases to trimming and J lost 6 bases; unmatched junction nucleotides: 8. CDR3 length equals 16 residues. Germline V lookup: CDR1 SGDLS, CDR2 YYNGEE. The CDR3: CASSFHRDRGRNEQFF. The CDR3 region has the DNA TGTGCCAGCAGCTTCCACCGGGACAGGGGGCGCAATGAGCAGTTCTTC.

J is TRBJ2-1 and V is TRBV27; 11 nucleotides match TRBD1. The germline gives CDR1 MNHEY, CDR2 SMNVEV (reference sequence). V lost 6 bases, J lost 3 bases, and 7 bases stayed unmatched. The CDR3 has 16 amino acids. CDR3 amino acids: CASRGYGTGGYNEQFF. The DNA for the CDR3 is TGTGCCAGCAGAGGTTACGGGACAGGGGGCTACAATGAGCAGTTCTTC.

This chain joins TRBV18 and TRBJ2-7, with TRBD1 identical over 10 bases. There are 15 residues in the CDR3. Trimming took 3 bases from V and 7 from J; bases not matched to a gene: 9. Germline V lookup: CDR1 KGHSH, CDR2 LQKENI. This CDR3 is CASSPPGQGTNEQYF. The CDR3 DNA sequence: TGTGCCAGCTCACCGCCGGGACAGGGGACGAATGAGCAGTACTTC.

The chain uses TRBV6-6 and TRBJ2-7, with TRBD2 matching 9 bases. The germline CDR1 and CDR2 sequences are MNHNY and SVGAGI (reference sequence). V shed 4 bases, J shed 6 bases, and the junction held 10 bases outside the gene matches. This CDR3 is 15 amino acids long. The CDR3 DNA follows: TGTGCCAGCAGTTCTAGGCGGGAGGGACGGGGCGAGCAGTACTTC. Translating gives CASSSRREGRGEQYF.

The chain employs TRBV4-1 and TRBJ1-5; the D gene is possibly TRBD1 (6 bases). V was clipped by 0 bases and J by 6 bases, with 15 bases between them. The CDR3 totals 16 residues. Looked up from germline, CDR1 is MGHRA and CDR2 is YSYEKL. For the CDR3, the DNA is TGCGCCAGCAGCCAAGACGAGGGGGTCCCGCGTCAGCCCCAGCATTTT. It is translated as CASSQDEGVPRQPQHF.

This chain uses TRBV18 with TRBJ2-7; 9 bases map to TRBD1. The germline V gene encodes CDR1 KGHSH and CDR2 LQKENI. Germline trimming cut 3 bases from V and 6 bases from J; bases unmatched to any gene: 0. The CDR3 sequence is 12 residues long. The CDR3 region has the DNA TGTGCCAGCTCACCGGACAGGGGCGAGCAGTACTTC. Encoded protein: CASSPDRGEQYF.

J is TRBJ1-4 and V is TRBV6-1, with a possible D match to TRBD1 (5 bases). Germline V gene data show CDR1 as MNHNS and CDR2 as SASEGT. Trimming left V 6 bases short and J 6 bases short, with 11 bases between. CDR3 length: 13 residues. The CDR3 DNA reads as TGTGCCAGCAGCAGGGTATCGGATGAAAAACTGTTTTTT. This codes for CASSRVSDEKLFF.

The CDR3 nucleotides read TGTGCCAGCAGACCAGGGCCAGGGCTGAACACTGAAGCTTTCTTT. Amino acids: CASRPGPGLNTEAFF. V usage is TRBV11-2 and J usage is TRBJ1-1; D possibly corresponds to TRBD1 (5 bases). Trimming cost V 6 bases and J 0 bases, with 14 bases left between them. Germline CDR1 is SGHAT and CDR2 is FQNNGV. The CDR3 spans 15 residues.

The genes are TRBV11-2 and TRBJ2-3; 11 nucleotides line up with TRBD2. The CDR3 consists of 17 residues. V was clipped by 2 bases and J by 0 bases; unmatched bases: 4. The germline CDR1 and CDR2 sequences are SGHAT and FQNNGV. The CDR3 is CASSLSASGGSTDTQYF. The CDR3 coding sequence is TGTGCCAGCAGCTTATCGGCTAGCGGGGGGAGCACAGATACGCAGTATTTT.

The chain uses TRBV30 and TRBJ1-2; 8 bases fit TRBD1. V shed 1 base and J 7 bases; nucleotides not matched to a gene: 5. CDR3 length equals 13 residues. Germline V lookup: CDR1 GTSNPN, CDR2 SVGIG (reference sequence). The CDR3 region has the DNA TGTGCCTGGAGTGGACAGGGGAGGAGTGGCTACACCTTC. It codes for CAWSGQGRSGYTF.

V and J are TRBV7-9 and TRBJ1-2; 7 nucleotides line up with TRBD1. CDR1 and CDR2 (germline): SEHNR, FQNEAQ (reference sequence). Trimming at V came to 1 base and at J to 5 bases, leaving 10 bases not matched to a gene. The length of the CDR3 is 16 residues. CDR3 in amino acids: CASSLGDSGTEYGYTF. As DNA, the CDR3 is TGTGCCAGCAGCTTAGGAGATTCCGGGACAGAGTATGGCTACACCTTC.

CDR3 in amino acids: CASSSPGQGKTEAFF. For the CDR3, the DNA is TGTGCCAGCAGTTCGCCGGGACAGGGAAAGACTGAAGCTTTCTTT. The V and J genes are TRBV6-5 and TRBJ1-1; 9 bases agree with TRBD1. This CDR3 contains 15 residues. Germline V gene lookup returns CDR1 MNHEY and CDR2 SVGAGI. V shed 4 bases and J 5 bases; nucleotides not matched to a gene: 8.

The V gene is TRBV29-1, the J gene TRBJ1-5; 8 bases match TRBD1. The V gene end was trimmed by 3 bases and the J gene end by 4 bases; junction bases not matched to a gene: 5. The CDR3 covers 14 residues. Per the germline V gene, CDR1 is SQVTM and CDR2 is ANQGSEA. The CDR3 spells CSVEGQEGNQPQHF. The CDR3 coding sequence is TGCAGCGTTGAGGGACAGGAAGGAAATCAGCCCCAGCATTTT.

The chain carries TRBV19 and TRBJ2-1; 13 nucleotides align to TRBD2. The junction had 15 bases not matched to a gene; V was cut back by 6 bases and J by 7 bases. CDR1 is LNHDA and CDR2 is SQIVND in the germline V gene (reference sequence). The CDR3 loop spans 18 amino acids. CDR3 residues: CASRKGRTGTSGKNEQFF. CDR3 bases: TGTGCCAGTAGAAAGGGTCGGACCGGGACTAGCGGGAAAAATGAGCAGTTCTTC.

The V gene is TRBV5-1, the J gene TRBJ2-5, with D perhaps TRBD1 (5 bases). The better agreement between TRBJ2-7 and the DNA end casts doubt on the J call. This CDR3 is built from 13 residues. The germline CDR1 and CDR2 sequences are SGHRS and YFSETQ. The CDR3, as DNA: TGCGCCAGCAGCTTCCAGGGATCAGGCGAGCAGTACTTC. It codes for CASSFQGSGEQYF.

The chain links TRBV2 to TRBJ2-5; TRBD2 might be the D (5 bases). The J call is uncertain, as TRBJ2-7 better fits the DNA end. This CDR3 spans 16 amino acids. Germline-derived CDR1 and CDR2 are SNHLY and FYNNEI. CDR3 protein: CASSEAPGISSYEQYF. The DNA for the CDR3 is TGTGCCAGCAGTGAAGCCCCGGGAATAAGCTCCTACGAGCAGTACTTC.

The chain recombines TRBV5-1 with TRBJ2-2, with TRBD2 matching over 7 bases. The CDR3 spans 15 residues. J gave up 6 bases and V 4 bases, and 9 bases lay outside the gene matches. CDR1 is SGHRS, CDR2 YFSETQ, per germline. CDR3 coding DNA: TGCGCCAGCAGCAAAGACCATGGGGGGGCCGGGGAGCTGTTTTTT. It yields the protein CASSKDHGGAGELFF. Complete variable domain (other parts from reference TRBV5-1 and TRBJ2-2): KAGVTQTPRYLIKTRGQQVTLSCSPISGHRSVSWYQQTPGQGLQFLFEYFSETQRNKGNFPGRFSGRQFSNSRSEMNVSTLELGDSALYLCASSKDHGGAGELFFGEGSRLTVL.

The CDR3: CASSFGTLAGTSYEQYF. DNA for the CDR3: TGTGCCAGCAGCTTTGGTACCCTAGCGGGGACCTCCTACGAGCAGTACTTC. This sequence joins TRBV11-2 and TRBJ2-7, with 9 nucleotides matching TRBD2. The CDR3 totals 17 residues. After removal of 3 bases from V and 0 bases from J, the junction contained 9 bases not matched to a gene. Germline assignment: CDR1 SGHAT and CDR2 FQNNGV.

The chain joins TRBV10-3 to TRBJ2-6; the D gene is possibly TRBD1 (5 bases). This CDR3 is built from 14 residues. The germline V gene has CDR1 ENHRY and CDR2 SYGVKD. V was pared by 9 bases and J by 0 bases, with 9 bases between. CDR3 nucleotide sequence: TGTGCCATTCAGGGCGTCTCTGGGGCCAACGTCCTGACTTTC. Its translation: CAIQGVSGANVLTF.

This sequence joins TRBV27 and TRBJ1-1; D is possibly TRBD1 (5 bases). The germline CDR1 and CDR2 sequences are MNHEY and SMNVEV (reference sequence). The length of the CDR3 is 15 residues. V dropped 3 bases and J dropped 1 base, with 12 bases sitting between them. The CDR3 sequence is CASSLIGRANTEAFF. Written as DNA, the CDR3 is TGTGCCAGCAGTTTGATTGGCAGGGCGAACACTGAAGCTTTCTTT.

The chain carries TRBV28 and TRBJ2-7; 9 bases agree with TRBD1. The CDR3 is 15 amino acids. V dropped 4 bases and J dropped 0; count of bases not matched to a gene: 4. From germline, CDR1 is MDHEN and CDR2 SYDVKM. As DNA, the CDR3 is TGTGCCAGCAGTTCGGGACAGGGAAGCTCCTACGAGCAGTACTTC. This gives the protein CASSSGQGSSYEQYF.